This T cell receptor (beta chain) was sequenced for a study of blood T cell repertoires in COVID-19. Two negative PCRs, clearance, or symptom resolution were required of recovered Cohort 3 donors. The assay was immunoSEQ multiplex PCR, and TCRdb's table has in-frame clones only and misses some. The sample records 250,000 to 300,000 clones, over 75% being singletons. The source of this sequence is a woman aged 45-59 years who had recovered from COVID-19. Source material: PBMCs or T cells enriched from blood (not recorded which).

The CDR3: CASSHQTSGMNEQFF. The CDR3 nucleotides read TGTGCCAGCAGCCATCAAACTAGCGGGATGAATGAGCAGTTCTTC. The V gene is TRBV3-1 (or the pseudogene TRBV3-2), the J gene TRBJ2-1; 10 bases fit TRBD2. The germline gives CDR1 LGHDT, CDR2 YNNKEL (reference sequence). Losses at the gene ends were 3 bases for V and 7 bases for J; bases not matched to a gene: 6. The CDR3 has 15 amino acids.